What follows are 30 T cell receptor beta chains derived from one specimen sequenced in a study of T cells in Graves' hyperthyroidism and ophthalmopathy. Regions amplified from RNA transcripts were the TCR beta CDR3 regions. The primer set for the first-round RT-PCR of the TCR CDR3 was HTBI. TCRdb called the multiplex PCR reads again in MiXCR, with one record for every CDR3 protein. The sample holds about 300,000 distinct CDR3 sequences; approximately 19% are singletons and the top ten take roughly 39%. The sample was blood. The receptors shown here come from a man between 45 and 60 years old with Graves' ophthalmopathy.

Ten or more counts support this clonotype. The genes are TRBV11-1 and TRBJ2-5; 12 positions agree with TRBD2. V shed 5 bases, J shed 2 bases, and the junction held 9 bases outside the gene matches. The CDR3 length is 17 residues. From germline, CDR1 is SGHAT and CDR2 FQDESV (reference sequence). The CDR3 region has the DNA TGTGCCAGCAGCCCCAGGACTAGCGGGACCCTTCAAGAGACCCAGTACTTC. Translating gives CASSPRTSGTLQETQYF.

The chain couples TRBV3-1 to TRBJ2-2, with D possibly matching TRBD2 (6 bases). Germline CDR1 LGHDT, CDR2 YNNKEL (reference sequence). V lost 0 bases and J lost 0, with 8 bases in between. The CDR3 runs to 16 residues. The CDR3 protein is CASSQEVAANTGELFF. As DNA, the CDR3 is TGTGCCAGCAGCCAAGAAGTAGCGGCGAACACCGGGGAGCTGTTTTTT. The complete variable domain, with remaining parts taken from reference TRBV3-1 and TRBJ2-2, reads DTAVSQTPKYLVTQMGNDKSIKCEQNLGHDTMYWYKQDSKKFLKIMFSYNNKELIINETVPNRFSPKSPDKAHLNLHINSLELGDSAVYFCASSQEVAANTGELFFGEGSRLTVL.

This clonotype has only a few counts. The chain links TRBV29-1 to TRBJ2-6; D uncertain. Germline-derived CDR1 and CDR2 are SQVTM and ANQGSEA. The CDR3 is made up of 16 amino acids. V gave up 1 base and J gave up 0 bases, with 10 bases separating them. The DNA of the CDR3 is TGCAGCGTTGAAGCAGGTCCTCCCTCTGGGGCCAACGTCCTGACTTTC. Translation gives CSVEAGPPSGANVLTF.

This clonotype has only a few counts. This chain uses TRBV5-1 with TRBJ2-7; 14 nucleotides agree with TRBD2. Germline loops: CDR1 SGHRS, CDR2 YFSETQ. The CDR3 has 18 amino acids. V trimming: 4 bases; J trimming: 4 bases; junction bases outside the gene matches: 13. The CDR3 DNA follows: TGCGCCAGCAGCCTTACGACTAGCGGGGGGGCGGGGGTTTACGAGCAGTACTTC. The encoded protein is CASSLTTSGGAGVYEQYF.

V and J are TRBV12-3 or TRBV12-4 and TRBJ2-3, with 9 bases fitting TRBD1. There are 14 residues in the CDR3. The V segment lost 6 bases and the J segment 4 bases; nucleotides outside the gene matches: 5. The CDR3 DNA sequence: TGTGCCAGCAGACAACAGGGGGCGTCAGATACGCAGTATTTT. This sequence encodes CASRQQGASDTQYF.

This clonotype occurred a few times. This chain joins TRBV7-2 and TRBJ2-4; 7 bases line up with TRBD2. V trimming: 7 bases; J trimming: 7 bases; junction bases outside the gene matches: 10. CDR1 SGHTA and CDR2 FQGNSA come from the germline V gene. CDR3 length: 14 amino acids. Here the CDR3 DNA reads TGTGCCAGCAACGGCGGCGGGAGTAGTAACATTCAGTACTTC. This gives the protein CASNGGGSSNIQYF.

A few counts support this clonotype. CDR3 residues: CASPDRGGTEAFF. As DNA, the CDR3 is TGTGCCAGCCCGGACAGGGGCGGCACTGAAGCTTTCTTT. The chain couples TRBV6-1 to TRBJ1-1; 9 positions agree with TRBD1. The CDR3 contains 13 residues. Per germline, CDR1 MNHNS and CDR2 SASEGT. With V trimmed by 8 bases and J by 4 bases, 5 bases remained unmatched.

The DNA for the CDR3 is TGCGCCAGCACTCAGGGGGCAGAAGGGGCCCAGTACTTC. Translation: CASTQGAEGAQYF. The chain is built from TRBV5-1 and TRBJ2-5, with TRBD1 matching 8 bases. J was trimmed by 9 bases and V by 6 bases; bases with no gene match: 10. This CDR3 comprises 13 residues. CDR1 is SGHRS and CDR2 is YFSETQ in the germline V gene.

There are a few counts of this clonotype. The chain uses TRBV20-1 and TRBJ2-1; no clear D gene. The CDR3 length is 15 residues. Trimming left V 7 bases short and J 0 bases short, with 16 bases between. CDR1 and CDR2 from the germline V gene are DFQATT and SNEGSKA (reference sequence). For the CDR3, the DNA is TGCAGTGTTTCGGGTGGGGTCGGCTCCTACAATGAGCAGTTCTTC. This sequence encodes CSVSGGVGSYNEQFF.

As to this clonotype: A much larger clone differs by one base, so this may be a read error. CDR3 residues: CAISGSPGRRNSPLHF. The CDR3 bases are TGTGCCATCAGTGGGTCTCCAGGGCGACGGAATTCACCCCTCCACTTT. The V and J genes are TRBV10-3 and TRBJ1-6; D is possibly TRBD1 (5 bases). V was cut by 4 bases and J by 7 bases, with 17 bases left in between. In germline, CDR1 is ENHRY, CDR2 SYGVKD. The CDR3 loop spans 16 amino acids.

This clonotype has ten or more counts. The chain combines TRBV2 with TRBJ2-1, with TRBD2 matching over 14 bases. V trimming: 9 bases; J trimming: 8 bases; junction bases outside the gene matches: 9. Looked up from germline, CDR1 is SNHLY and CDR2 is FYNNEI. This CDR3 region has 15 residues. The CDR3 loop reads CAREKGLAGVHEQFF. CDR3 bases: TGTGCCAGGGAGAAGGGACTAGCGGGAGTCCATGAGCAGTTCTTC.

V and J are TRBV5-1 and TRBJ1-4, with D maybe TRBD1 (6 bases). V dropped 2 bases and J dropped 4 bases, with 9 bases sitting between them. CDR1 and CDR2 (germline): SGHRS, YFSETQ. This CDR3 comprises 14 residues. In DNA form, the CDR3 reads TGCGCCAGCAGCTTTGAGGGGGGTAATGAAAAACTGTTTTTT. The encoded protein is CASSFEGGNEKLFF.

The V call is TRBV10-1, the J call TRBJ2-1; no clear D gene. The V end was cut by 1 base, the J end by 8 bases, with 9 bases between. The CDR3 is 13 amino acids. Germline V gene sequence: CDR1 WNHNN, CDR2 SYGVQD (reference sequence). The CDR3 region has the DNA TGCGCCAGCAGTGAGTGGATAGCCGATGAGCAGTTCTTC. The encoded protein is CASSEWIADEQFF.

This clonotype was seen just once. The chain has TRBV6-4 and TRBJ1-5; D perhaps matches TRBD1 (6 bases). The CDR3 contains 15 residues. V lost 3 bases, J lost 2 bases, and 11 bases lay in between. Germline loops: CDR1 MRHNA, CDR2 SNTAGT. The CDR3 loop reads CASSEAAGGNQPQHF. As DNA, the CDR3 is TGTGCCAGCAGTGAAGCGGCAGGGGGCAATCAGCCCCAGCATTTT.

This clonotype has at least ten counts. This chain connects TRBV12-3 or TRBV12-4 to TRBJ2-2; D might be TRBD2 (5 bases). CDR3 length: 13 residues. V gave up 3 bases and J gave up 4 bases, with 6 bases separating them. The CDR3 loop reads CASSFEGTGELFF. In nucleotides, the CDR3 is TGTGCCAGCAGTTTTGAGGGCACCGGGGAGCTGTTTTTT.

This clonotype was detected many times. V is TRBV13 and J is TRBJ2-1; D is ambiguous. Germline assignment: CDR1 PRHDT and CDR2 FYEKMQ (reference sequence). Trimming pared 5 bases from V and 0 bases from J, leaving 11 bases between. This CDR3 has 15 amino acids. The CDR3 DNA follows: TGTGCCAGCAGCCCCGACATTAGCTCCTACAATGAGCAGTTCTTC. Its protein is CASSPDISSYNEQFF. Using reference TRBV13 and TRBJ2-1 for the parts outside the CDR3, the full variable domain is AAGVIQSPRHLIKEKRETATLKCYPIPRHDTVYWYQQGPGQDPQFLISFYEKMQSDKGSIPDRFSAQQFSDYHSELNMSSLELGDSALYFCASSPDISSYNEQFFGPGTRLTVL.

Comments on this clonotype: A single base separates this from a much larger clone, so it may be a read error. The chain combines TRBV6-1 with TRBJ2-7; 9 bases are a match to TRBD2. The length of the CDR3 is 16 residues. Germline values: CDR1 MNHNS, CDR2 SASEGT. CDR3 DNA: TGTGCCGGCAGTGAAATTGGAGCGGGAGGATACTACGAGCAGTACTTC. It specifies CAGSEIGAGGYYEQYF.

Only a few counts were recorded for this clonotype. The chain uses TRBV9 and TRBJ2-1; possible D gene TRBD1, 5 bases. This CDR3 has 16 residues. Germline assignment: CDR1 SGDLS and CDR2 YYNGEE. V lost 0 bases, J lost 4 bases, and 14 bases lay in between. In nucleotides, the CDR3 is TGTGCCAGCAGCGTAGGCGAAGGGGTTGGGTACAATGAGCAGTTCTTC. Translation gives CASSVGEGVGYNEQFF.

V usage is TRBV4-1 and J usage is TRBJ1-2, with D unresolved. In germline, CDR1 is MGHRA, CDR2 YSYEKL. The V and J ends lost 1 base and 8 bases respectively, with 17 bases between them. The CDR3 loop spans 15 amino acids. CDR3 residues: CASSQARIDRSGYTF. CDR3 coding DNA: TGCGCCAGCAGCCAAGCTAGGATCGACCGGAGCGGCTACACCTTC.

This clonotype appeared many times. This sequence joins TRBV7-9 and TRBJ1-1, with TRBD1 matching 7 bases. This CDR3 is built from 15 residues. Trimming at V came to 5 bases and at J to 1 base, leaving 7 bases not matched to a gene. Germline assignment: CDR1 SEHNR and CDR2 FQNEAQ (reference sequence). The CDR3 coding sequence is TGTGCCAGCAGCACAAGACAGGGATCGAACACTGAAGCTTTCTTT. It translates to CASSTRQGSNTEAFF.

This clonotype occurred a few times. The chain carries TRBV27 and TRBJ1-4, with 7 positions matching TRBD1. Germline V gene sequence: CDR1 MNHEY, CDR2 SMNVEV (reference sequence). This CDR3 is built from 15 residues. With V trimmed by 6 bases and J by 4 bases, 8 bases remained unmatched. CDR3 in amino acids: CASSSAGQDNEKLFF. DNA for the CDR3: TGTGCCAGCAGCTCTGCCGGACAGGATAATGAAAAACTGTTTTTT.

This rearrangement joins TRBV20-1 to TRBJ2-4; D is ambiguous. With 2 bases removed from V and 2 bases from J, the gap between germline ends came to 10 bases. Germline V gene sequence: CDR1 DFQATT, CDR2 SNEGSKA (reference sequence). This CDR3 region has 14 residues. DNA of the CDR3: TGCAGTGCTAGAATGGCGACTCCCAAAAACATTCAGTACTTC. Translating it yields CSARMATPKNIQYF.

A single count supports this clonotype. Being one base from a much bigger clone, this may be a read error. The chain combines TRBV7-9 with TRBJ2-3; the match to TRBD2 covers 10 bases. Germline-derived CDR1 and CDR2 are SEHNR and FQNEAQ (reference sequence). V was clipped by 5 bases and J by 1 base; unmatched bases: 9. This CDR3 spans 17 amino acids. The CDR3: CASSAKAGTSGTDTQYF. The DNA for the CDR3 is TGTGCCAGCAGCGCAAAAGCCGGGACTAGCGGCACAGATACGCAGTATTTT.

V is TRBV2 and J is TRBJ2-5; D may be TRBD2 (6 bases). V was shortened by 10 bases and J by 1 base, with 13 bases between the two germline ends. This CDR3 has 13 residues. Germline V lookup: CDR1 SNHLY, CDR2 FYNNEI. CDR3 in DNA: TGTGCCACCGACATCGGGAGCCAAGAGACCCAGTACTTC. It translates to CATDIGSQETQYF.

This chain connects TRBV4-2 to TRBJ2-3, with D possibly being TRBD1 or TRBD2 (5 bases each). Looked up from germline, CDR1 is LGHNA and CDR2 is YNFKEQ. V was pared by 0 bases and J by 4 bases, with 14 bases between. The CDR3 is 16 residues long. DNA for the CDR3: TGTGCCAGCAGCCAAGATTTTCCCTGGGGGTCAGATACGCAGTATTTT. It specifies CASSQDFPWGSDTQYF.

With respect to this clonotype: This may be a read error: a much more frequent sequence differs by one nucleotide. The rearrangement links TRBV6-2 or TRBV6-3 to TRBJ1-1; a weak D match, TRBD1 (6 bases). The CDR3 runs 14 residues. CDR1 is MNHEY, CDR2 SVGEGT, per germline. Trimming cost V 4 bases and J 1 base, with 10 bases left between them. The CDR3 DNA follows: TGTGCCAGCAGTTTCGGACAGAGGAACACTGAAGCTTTCTTT. This sequence encodes CASSFGQRNTEAFF.

This clonotype has ten or more counts. CDR3 residues: CASSQASYEQYF. The DNA for the CDR3 is TGTGCCAGCAGCCAAGCGAGCTACGAGCAGTACTTC. The chain is built from TRBV3-1 and TRBJ2-7; D is uncertain. Trimming took off 1 base at V and 3 bases at J, with 4 bases between the two ends. The CDR3 is 12 residues long. Germline V gives CDR1 LGHDT, CDR2 YNNKEL (reference sequence).

This clonotype was detected ten times or more. This chain connects TRBV5-4 to TRBJ1-1; TRBD1 aligns across 7 bases. The CDR3 has 15 amino acids. The ends lost 6 bases at V and 0 bases at J; junction bases unmatched: 8. Germline V CDR1 and CDR2: SGHNT, YYREEE (reference sequence). The CDR3 loop reads CASTQGQLMNTEAFF. As DNA, the CDR3 is TGTGCCAGCACTCAGGGACAGCTGATGAACACTGAAGCTTTCTTT.

The chain carries TRBV20-1 and TRBJ2-5; 7 positions agree with TRBD1. Unmatched junction bases numbered 6, after V lost 1 base and J lost 1 base. Germline CDR1 and CDR2: DFQATT and SNEGSKA (reference sequence). The CDR3 runs to 15 residues. The DNA for the CDR3 is TGCAGTGCTAGAGGTTCAGGGGGATTCCAAGAGACCCAGTACTTC. Amino acids: CSARGSGGFQETQYF.

This clonotype was counted a few times. This chain connects TRBV24-1 to TRBJ2-5, with TRBD2 identical over 8 bases. The CDR3 has 15 amino acids. Looked up from germline, CDR1 is KGHDR and CDR2 is SFDVKD. The V segment lost 6 bases and the J segment 4 bases; nucleotides outside the gene matches: 9. For the CDR3, the DNA is TGTGCCACCAGTTCCGCGAGCGGGAGTTTAGAGACCCAGTACTTC. It is translated as CATSSASGSLETQYF.